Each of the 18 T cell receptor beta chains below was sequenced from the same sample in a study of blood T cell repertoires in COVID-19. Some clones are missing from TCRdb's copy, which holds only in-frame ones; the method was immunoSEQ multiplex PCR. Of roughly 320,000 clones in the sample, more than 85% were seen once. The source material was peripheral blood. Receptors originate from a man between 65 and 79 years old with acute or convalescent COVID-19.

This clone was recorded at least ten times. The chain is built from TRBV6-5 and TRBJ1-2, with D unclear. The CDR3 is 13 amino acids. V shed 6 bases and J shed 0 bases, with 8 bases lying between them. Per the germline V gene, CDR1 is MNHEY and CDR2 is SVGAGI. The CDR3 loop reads CASRAVSNYGYTF. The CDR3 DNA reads TGTGCCAGCAGAGCGGTATCTAACTATGGCTACACCTTC.

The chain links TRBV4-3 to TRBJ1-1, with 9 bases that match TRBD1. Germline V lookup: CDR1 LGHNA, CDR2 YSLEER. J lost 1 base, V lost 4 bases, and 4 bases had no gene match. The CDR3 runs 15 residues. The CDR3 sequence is CASSPSDRGNTEAFF. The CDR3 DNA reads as TGCGCCAGCAGCCCTTCGGACAGGGGGAACACTGAAGCTTTCTTT.

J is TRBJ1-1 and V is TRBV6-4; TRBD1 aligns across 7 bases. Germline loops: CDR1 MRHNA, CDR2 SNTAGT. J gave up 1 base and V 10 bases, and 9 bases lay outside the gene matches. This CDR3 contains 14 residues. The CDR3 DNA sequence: TGTGCCAAGCCGTCCGGGACAGCGAACACTGAAGCTTTCTTT. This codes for CAKPSGTANTEAFF.

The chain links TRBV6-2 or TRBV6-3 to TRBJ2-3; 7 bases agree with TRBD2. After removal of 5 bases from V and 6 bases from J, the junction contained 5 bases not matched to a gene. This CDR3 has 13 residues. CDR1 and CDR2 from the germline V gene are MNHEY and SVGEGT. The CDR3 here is CASSKAGLDTQYF. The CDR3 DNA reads TGTGCCAGCAGTAAAGCGGGATTGGATACGCAGTATTTT.

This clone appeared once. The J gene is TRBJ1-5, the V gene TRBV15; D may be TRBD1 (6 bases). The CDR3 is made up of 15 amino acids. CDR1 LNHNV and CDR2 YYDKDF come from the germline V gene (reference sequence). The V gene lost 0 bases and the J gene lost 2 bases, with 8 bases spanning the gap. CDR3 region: CATSRDRGRNQPQHF. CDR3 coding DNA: TGTGCCACCAGCAGAGACAGGGGACGCAATCAGCCCCAGCATTTT.

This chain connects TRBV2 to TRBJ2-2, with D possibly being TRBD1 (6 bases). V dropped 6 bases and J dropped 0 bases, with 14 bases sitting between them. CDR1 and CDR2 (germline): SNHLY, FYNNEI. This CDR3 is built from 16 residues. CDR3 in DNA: TGTGCCAGCAGAGTTCCCCAGGGGTCGAACACCGGGGAGCTGTTTTTT. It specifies CASRVPQGSNTGELFF. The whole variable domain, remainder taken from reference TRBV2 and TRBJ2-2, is EPEVTQTPSHQVTQMGQEVILRCVPISNHLYFYWYRQILGQKVEFLVSFYNNEISEKSEIFDDQFSVERPDGSNFTLKIRSTKLEDSAMYFCASRVPQGSNTGELFFGEGSRLTVL.

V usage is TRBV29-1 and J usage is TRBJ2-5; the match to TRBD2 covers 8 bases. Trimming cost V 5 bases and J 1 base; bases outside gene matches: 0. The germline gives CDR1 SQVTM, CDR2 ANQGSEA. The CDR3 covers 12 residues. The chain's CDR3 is CSVSGGQETQYF. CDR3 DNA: TGCAGCGTTAGCGGGGGCCAAGAGACCCAGTACTTC. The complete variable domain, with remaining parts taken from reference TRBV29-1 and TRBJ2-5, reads SAVISQKPSRDICQRGTSLTIQCQVDSQVTMMFWYRQQPGQSLTLIATANQGSEATYESGFVIDKFPISRPNLTFSTLTVSNMSPEDSSIYLCSVSGGQETQYFGPGTRLLVL.

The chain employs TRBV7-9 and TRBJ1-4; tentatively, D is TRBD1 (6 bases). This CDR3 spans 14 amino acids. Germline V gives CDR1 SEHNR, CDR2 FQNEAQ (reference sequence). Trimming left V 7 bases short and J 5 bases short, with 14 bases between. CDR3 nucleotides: TGTGCCAGCACGCACCCGGGACAAAATGAAAAACTGTTTTTT. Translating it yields CASTHPGQNEKLFF.

CDR3 sequence reads: CASKQGASNTEAFF. Here the CDR3 DNA reads TGTGCCAGCAAACAGGGGGCCTCGAACACTGAAGCTTTCTTT. The chain couples TRBV6-5 to TRBJ1-1; the match to TRBD1 covers 9 bases. The trim removed 7 bases at V and 1 base at J, leaving 4 bases unmatched. Germline V gives CDR1 MNHEY, CDR2 SVGAGI. CDR3 size: 14 residues.

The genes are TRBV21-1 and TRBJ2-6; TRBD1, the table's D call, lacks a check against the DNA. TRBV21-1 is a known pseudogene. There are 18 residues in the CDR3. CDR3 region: CASSFFGTGLSGANVLTF. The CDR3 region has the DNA TGTGCCAGCAGCTTTTTTGGGACAGGGCTCTCTGGGGCCAACGTCCTGACTTTC.

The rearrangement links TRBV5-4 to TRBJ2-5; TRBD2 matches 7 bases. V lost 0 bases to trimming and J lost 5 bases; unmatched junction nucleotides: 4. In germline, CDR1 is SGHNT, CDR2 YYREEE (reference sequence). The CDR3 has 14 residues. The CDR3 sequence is CASSLVGGTETQYF. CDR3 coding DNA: TGTGCCAGCAGCTTGGTCGGGGGGACCGAGACCCAGTACTTC.

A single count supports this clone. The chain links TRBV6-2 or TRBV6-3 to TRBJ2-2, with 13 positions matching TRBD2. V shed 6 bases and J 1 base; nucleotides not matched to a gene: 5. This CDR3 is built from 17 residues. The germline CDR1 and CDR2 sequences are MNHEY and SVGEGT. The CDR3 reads CASSLGLAGWNTGELFF. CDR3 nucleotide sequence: TGTGCCAGCAGCCTGGGACTAGCGGGATGGAACACCGGGGAGCTGTTTTTT.

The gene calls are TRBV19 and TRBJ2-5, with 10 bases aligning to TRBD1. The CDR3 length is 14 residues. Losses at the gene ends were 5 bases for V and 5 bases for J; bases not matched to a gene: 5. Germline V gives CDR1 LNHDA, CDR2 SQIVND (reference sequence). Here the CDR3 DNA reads TGTGCCAGTAGTGAGGACAGGGGGATGGAGACCCAGTACTTC. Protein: CASSEDRGMETQYF.

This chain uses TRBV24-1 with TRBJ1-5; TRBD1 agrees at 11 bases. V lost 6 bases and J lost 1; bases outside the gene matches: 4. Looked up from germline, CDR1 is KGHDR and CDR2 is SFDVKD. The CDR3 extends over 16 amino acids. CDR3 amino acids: CATSSGDRGSNQPQHF. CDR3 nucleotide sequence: TGTGCCACCAGTTCCGGGGACAGGGGGAGCAATCAGCCCCAGCATTTT.

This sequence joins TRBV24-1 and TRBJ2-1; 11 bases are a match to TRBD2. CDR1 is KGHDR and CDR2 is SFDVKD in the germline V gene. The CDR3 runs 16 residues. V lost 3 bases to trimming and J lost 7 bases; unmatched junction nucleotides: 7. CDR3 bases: TGTGCCACCAGTGATCCGACTAGCGGGGTGTGGAATGAGCAGTTCTTC. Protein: CATSDPTSGVWNEQFF.

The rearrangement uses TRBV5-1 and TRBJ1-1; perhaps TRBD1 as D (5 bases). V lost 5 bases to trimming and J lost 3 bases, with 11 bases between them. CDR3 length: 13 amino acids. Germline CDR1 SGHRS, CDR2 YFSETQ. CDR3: CASSLKGDTEAFF. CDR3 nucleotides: TGCGCCAGCAGTCTTAAAGGGGACACTGAAGCTTTCTTT. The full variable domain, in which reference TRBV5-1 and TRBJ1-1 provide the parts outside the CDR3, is KAGVTQTPRYLIKTRGQQVTLSCSPISGHRSVSWYQQTPGQGLQFLFEYFSETQRNKGNFPGRFSGRQFSNSRSEMNVSTLELGDSALYLCASSLKGDTEAFFGQGTRLTVV.

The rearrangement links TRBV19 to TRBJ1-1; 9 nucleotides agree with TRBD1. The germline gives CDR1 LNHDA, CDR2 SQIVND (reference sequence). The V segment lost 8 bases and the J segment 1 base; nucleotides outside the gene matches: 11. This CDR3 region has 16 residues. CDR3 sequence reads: CASGLRQGEPNTEAFF. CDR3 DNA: TGTGCCAGTGGACTTCGACAGGGGGAACCGAACACTGAAGCTTTCTTT.

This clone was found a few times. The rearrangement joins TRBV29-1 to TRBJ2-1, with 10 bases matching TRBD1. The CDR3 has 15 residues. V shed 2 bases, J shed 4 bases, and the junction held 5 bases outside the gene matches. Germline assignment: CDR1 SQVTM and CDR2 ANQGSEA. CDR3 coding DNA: TGCAGCGTTGAATGGCGGGACAGGGGTTACAATGAGCAGTTCTTC. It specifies CSVEWRDRGYNEQFF.